This T cell receptor beta chain is drawn from a study of OX40 agonist ivuxolimab in advanced cancers. This clone has only one observation. Clones were read by immunoSEQ multiplex PCR, and TCRdb kept only the in-frame ones, dropping some. The data contain 15,000 to 20,000 clones, over 75% of them singletons. Trimming left V 2 bases short and J 3 bases short, with 4 bases between. Germline assignment: CDR1 SGHTA and CDR2 FQGTGA. This CDR3 comprises 12 residues. The TCR comes from an adult with an advanced solid tumor such as melanoma, head and neck, liver or kidney cancer. Material: CD4+ or CD8+ T cells sorted from blood, obtained in a trial of the OX40 agonist ivuxolimab. V is TRBV7-3 and J is TRBJ1-1; D gene unclear. CDR3 loop: CASSLEYTEAFF. Here the CDR3 DNA reads TGTGCCAGCAGCTTAGAGTACACTGAAGCTTTCTTT.